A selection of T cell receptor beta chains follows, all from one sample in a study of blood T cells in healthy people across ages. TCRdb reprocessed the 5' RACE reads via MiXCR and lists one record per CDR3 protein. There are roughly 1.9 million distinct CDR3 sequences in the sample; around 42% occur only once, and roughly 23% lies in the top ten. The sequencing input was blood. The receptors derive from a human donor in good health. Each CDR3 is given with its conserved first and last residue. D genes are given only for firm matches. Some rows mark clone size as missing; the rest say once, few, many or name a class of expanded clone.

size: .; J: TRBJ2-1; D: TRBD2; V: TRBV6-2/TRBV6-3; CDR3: CASSYFGGTGRDEQFF; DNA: TGTGCCAGCAGTTATTTTGGAGGGACCGGGAGGGATGAGCAGTTCTTC
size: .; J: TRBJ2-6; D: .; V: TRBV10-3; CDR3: CAISDLQASSGANVLTF; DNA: TGTGCCATCAGTGATTTACAGGCTAGCTCTGGGGCCAACGTCCTGACTTTC
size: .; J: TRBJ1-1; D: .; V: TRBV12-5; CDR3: CASGLFQNRYTEAFF; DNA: TGTGCTAGTGGTTTGTTTCAAAACAGGTACACTGAAGCTTTCTTT
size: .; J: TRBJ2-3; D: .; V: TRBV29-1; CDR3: CSVSSSTDTRYF; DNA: TGCAGCGTGAGCTCAAGCACAGATACGCGGTATTTT
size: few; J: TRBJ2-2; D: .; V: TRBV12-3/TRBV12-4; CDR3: CASTSRVVRMGTGELFF; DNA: TGTGCCAGCACCTCCCGGGTAGTTAGAATGGGGACCGGGGAGCTGTTTTTT
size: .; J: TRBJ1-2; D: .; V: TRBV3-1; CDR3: CASSQPGDGYTF; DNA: TGTGCCAGCAGCCAACCGGGAGATGGCTACACCTTC
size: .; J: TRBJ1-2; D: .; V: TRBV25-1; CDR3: CASSESSTNYGYTF; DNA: TGTGCCAGCAGTGAATCCTCTACTAACTATGGCTACACCTTC
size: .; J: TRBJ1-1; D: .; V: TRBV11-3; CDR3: CASSPGRFLLNTEAFF; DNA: TGTGCCAGCAGCCCGGGCCGATTTCTCTTGAACACTGAAGCTTTCTTT
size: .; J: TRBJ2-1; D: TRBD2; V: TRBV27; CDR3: CASSFHISPTSGGSYNEQFF; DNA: TGTGCCAGCAGTTTCCACATATCCCCGACTAGCGGGGGATCCTACAATGAGCAGTTCTTC
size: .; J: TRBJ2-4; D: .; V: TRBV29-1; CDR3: CSVVGRVSREAQYF; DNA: TGCAGCGTTGTTGGCAGGGTGTCAAGAGAGGCCCAGTACTTC
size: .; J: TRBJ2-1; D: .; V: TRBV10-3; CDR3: CAISESVPDQMPYNEQFF; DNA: TGTGCCATCAGTGAGTCAGTTCCAGATCAGATGCCCTACAATGAGCAGTTCTTC
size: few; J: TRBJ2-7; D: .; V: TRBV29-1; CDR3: CSVGRVVGFSYEQYF; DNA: TGCAGCGTTGGTCGGGTTGTAGGGTTCTCCTACGAGCAGTACTTC
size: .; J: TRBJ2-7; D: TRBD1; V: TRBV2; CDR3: CASRGRDRPYEQYF; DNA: TGTGCCAGCAGGGGTCGGGACAGACCCTACGAGCAGTACTTC
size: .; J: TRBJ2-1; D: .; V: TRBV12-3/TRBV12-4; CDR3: CASSFFLHEQFF; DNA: TGTGCCAGCAGTTTTTTTCTCCATGAGCAGTTCTTC
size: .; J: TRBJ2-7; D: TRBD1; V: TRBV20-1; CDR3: CSARDTGTAYEQYF; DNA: TGCAGTGCTAGAGATACCGGGACAGCCTACGAGCAGTACTTC
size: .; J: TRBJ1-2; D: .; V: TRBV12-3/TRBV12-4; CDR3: CASSFNAQGRIGYTF; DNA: TGTGCCAGCAGTTTCAATGCACAGGGAAGAATTGGCTACACCTTC
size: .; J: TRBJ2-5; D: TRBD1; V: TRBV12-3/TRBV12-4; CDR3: CASSSSYPGGETQYF; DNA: TGTGCCAGCAGTTCTTCCTATCCAGGGGGAGAGACCCAGTACTTC
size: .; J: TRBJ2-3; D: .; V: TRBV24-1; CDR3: CATSDPGYGLDTQYF; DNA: TGTGCCACCAGTGACCCAGGGTATGGTTTGGATACGCAGTATTTT
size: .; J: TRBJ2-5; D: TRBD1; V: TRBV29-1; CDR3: CSVRGQGGGQYF; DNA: TGCAGCGTTAGGGGACAGGGAGGCGGGCAGTACTTC
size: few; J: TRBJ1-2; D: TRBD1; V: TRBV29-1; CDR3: CSVIDRTGARYGYTF; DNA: TGCAGCGTCATTGATAGGACAGGGGCCCGCTATGGCTACACCTTC
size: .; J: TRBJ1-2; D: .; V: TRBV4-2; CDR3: CASSQVEGEVYGYTF; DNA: TGTGCCAGCAGCCAAGTTGAAGGGGAGGTGTATGGCTACACCTTC
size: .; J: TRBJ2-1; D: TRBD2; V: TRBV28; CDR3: CASSASGGINYNEQFF; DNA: TGTGCCAGCAGTGCTAGCGGGGGGATAAACTACAATGAGCAGTTCTTC
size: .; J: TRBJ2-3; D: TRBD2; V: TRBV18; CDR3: CASSPPFSGGLTDTQYF; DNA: TGTGCCAGCTCACCACCCTTTAGCGGGGGCCTCACAGATACGCAGTATTTT
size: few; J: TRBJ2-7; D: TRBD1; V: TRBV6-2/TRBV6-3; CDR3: CASSYGTVAYEQYF; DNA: TGTGCCAGCAGTTATGGGACAGTTGCCTACGAGCAGTACTTC
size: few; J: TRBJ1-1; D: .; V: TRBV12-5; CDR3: CASGLAPNTEAFF; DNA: TGTGCTAGTGGTCTGGCGCCGAACACTGAAGCTTTCTTT
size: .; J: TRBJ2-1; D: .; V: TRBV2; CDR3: CASRVEGGEQFF; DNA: TGTGCCAGCAGGGTAGAAGGCGGGGAGCAGTTCTTC
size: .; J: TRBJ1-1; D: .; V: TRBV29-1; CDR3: CSVEGMGYTEAFF; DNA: TGCAGCGTTGAGGGGATGGGCTACACTGAAGCTTTCTTT
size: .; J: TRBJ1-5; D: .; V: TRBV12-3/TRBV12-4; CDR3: CASSLTMVSNQPQHF; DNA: TGTGCCAGCAGCCTAACGATGGTTAGCAATCAGCCCCAGCATTTT
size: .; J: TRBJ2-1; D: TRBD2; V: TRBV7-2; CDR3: CASSLALLLAGGYNEQFF; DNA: TGTGCCAGCAGCTTAGCCCTCTTACTAGCGGGGGGTTACAATGAGCAGTTCTTC
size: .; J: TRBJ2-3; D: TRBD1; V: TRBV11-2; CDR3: CASSLYDRVPDTQYF; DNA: TGTGCCAGCAGCTTATACGACAGGGTTCCAGATACGCAGTATTTT
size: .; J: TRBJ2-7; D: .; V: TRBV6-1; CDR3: CASSEAYTTREQYF; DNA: TGTGCCAGCAGTGAAGCGTACACCACTCGGGAGCAGTACTTC
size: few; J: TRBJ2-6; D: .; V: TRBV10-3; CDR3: CAISSQGANVLTF; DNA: TGTGCCATCAGTTCACAGGGGGCCAACGTCCTGACTTTC
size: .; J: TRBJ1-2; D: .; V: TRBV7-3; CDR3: CASSAHGQLNYGYTF; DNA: TGTGCCAGCAGCGCCCACGGACAGCTTAACTATGGCTACACCTTC
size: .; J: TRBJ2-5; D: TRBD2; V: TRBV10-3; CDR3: CAIGADWGGETQYF; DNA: TGTGCCATCGGCGCCGATTGGGGGGGAGAGACCCAGTACTTC
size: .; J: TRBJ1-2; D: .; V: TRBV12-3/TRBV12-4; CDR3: CASSPQTGSNYGYTF; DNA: TGTGCCAGCAGTCCACAAACAGGATCTAACTATGGCTACACCTTC
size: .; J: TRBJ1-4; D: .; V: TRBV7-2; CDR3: CASSVHRWAEITNEKLFF; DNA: TGTGCCAGCAGCGTACATAGGTGGGCAGAGATAACTAATGAAAAACTGTTTTTT
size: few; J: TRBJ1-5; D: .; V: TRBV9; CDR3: CASSPLAGGNQPQHF; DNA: TGTGCCAGCAGCCCCCTCGCGGGAGGCAATCAGCCCCAGCATTTT
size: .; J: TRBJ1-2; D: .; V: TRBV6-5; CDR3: CASSQGQGLGGYTF; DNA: TGTGCCAGCAGTCAAGGGCAGGGTCTGGGAGGCTACACCTTC
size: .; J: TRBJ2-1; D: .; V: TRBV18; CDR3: CASSLSSCNEQFF; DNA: TGTGCCAGCTCACTGAGCTCCTGCAATGAGCAGTTCTTC
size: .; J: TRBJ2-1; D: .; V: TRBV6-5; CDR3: CASSYEGTNEQFF; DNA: TGTGCCAGCAGTTATGAAGGGACCAATGAGCAGTTCTTC